The rows below give T cell receptor beta chains drawn from one sample of a study of control samples from healthy donors and cancer patients. Sequencing was performed with immunoSEQ multiplex PCR; in TCRdb, only in-frame clones are kept and a portion is missing. The table includes approximately 220,000 clones, roughly 94% detected once. The sequenced material came from blood. These receptors all come from a middle-aged man in good health. Both conserved end residues are part of each CDR3. The D gene is left open where the match is weak. Size is omitted from some rows. Given values are once, few, many or a class for expanded clones.

TRBV2,TRBD1,TRBJ1-5,few,CASTPTGVQPQHF,TGTGCCAGCACCCCGACAGGGGTACAGCCCCAGCATTTT
TRBV18,TRBD1,TRBJ1-2,NA,CASSPLPGGANGYTF,TGTGCCAGCTCACCCCTCCCAGGGGGCGCGAATGGCTACACCTTC
TRBV6-5,NA,TRBJ1-2,NA,CASTPQLGNYGYTF,TGTGCCAGCACCCCACAGCTAGGGAACTATGGCTACACCTTC
TRBV7-9,TRBD1,TRBJ1-1,NA,CASTQGVGGTEAFF,TGTGCCAGCACCCAGGGGGTGGGGGGCACTGAAGCTTTCTTT
TRBV28,TRBD2,TRBJ2-1,NA,CASTSSSGGFYNEQFF,TGTGCCAGCACCTCATCAAGCGGGGGGTTCTACAATGAGCAGTTCTTC
TRBV6-6,NA,TRBJ1-1,NA,CASRATGNTEAFF,TGTGCCAGCAGAGCGACAGGAAACACTGAAGCTTTCTTT
TRBV7-8,TRBD2,TRBJ2-7,NA,CASSQGLPTYYEQYF,TGTGCCAGCAGCCAGGGACTACCGACCTATTACGAGCAGTACTTC
TRBV11-2,NA,TRBJ1-4,NA,CASSLGGGLYEKLFF,TGTGCCAGCAGCTTAGGTGGGGGGTTGTATGAAAAACTGTTTTTT
TRBV3-1/TRBV3-2,TRBD1,TRBJ1-4,NA,CASSGQFPLKLFF,TGTGCCAGCTCGGGACAGTTTCCCCTAAAACTGTTTTTT
TRBV3-1/TRBV3-2,NA,TRBJ1-4,NA,CASSQDRGVDNEKLFF,TGTGCCAGCAGCCAAGATCGGGGGGTGGATAATGAAAAACTGTTTTTT
TRBV2,NA,TRBJ1-1,NA,CASSASNTEAFF,TGTGCCAGCAGTGCCTCGAACACTGAAGCTTTCTTT
TRBV6-5,NA,TRBJ1-6,NA,CASSYSLGSPLHF,TGTGCCAGCAGTTACTCCTTGGGTTCACCCCTCCACTTT
TRBV6-1,NA,TRBJ1-2,once,CASSEEGDHYGYTF,TGTGCCAGCAGTGAAGAGGGAGATCACTATGGCTACACCTTC
TRBV7-9,NA,TRBJ2-3,NA,CASDVGPSTDTQYF,TGTGCCAGCGACGTTGGGCCCTCCACAGATACGCAGTATTTT
TRBV28,NA,TRBJ1-4,NA,CASSSPHGGEKLFF,TGTGCCAGCAGTTCCCCACACGGCGGTGAAAAACTGTTTTTT
TRBV11-2,TRBD1,TRBJ2-7,NA,CASSWRTGMSHEQYF,TGTGCCAGCAGCTGGCGGACAGGTATGAGTCACGAGCAGTACTTC
TRBV4-1,TRBD1,TRBJ1-5,NA,CASSQIPYRGPQPQHF,TGCGCCAGCAGCCAGATCCCCTACAGGGGTCCTCAGCCCCAGCATTTT
TRBV3-1/TRBV3-2,NA,TRBJ1-5,NA,CASSQDRPGQYSNQPQHF,TGTGCCAGCAGCCAAGATCGGCCAGGGCAATATAGCAATCAGCCCCAGCATTTT
TRBV7-2,NA,TRBJ2-3,NA,CASSLLGDTQYF,TGTGCCAGCAGCTTATTAGGCGATACGCAGTATTTT
TRBV5-6,NA,TRBJ2-5,NA,CASSFRQTNQETQYF,TGTGCCAGCAGCTTTAGGCAGACGAACCAAGAGACCCAGTACTTC
TRBV7-8,NA,TRBJ2-3,NA,CASSPTGQGEDTQYF,TGTGCCAGCAGCCCGACTGGCCAAGGGGAGGATACGCAGTATTTT
TRBV4-1,NA,TRBJ1-6,few,CASSQRVLKSSYNSPLHF,TGCGCCAGCAGCCAGAGGGTCTTAAAAAGCTCCTATAATTCACCCCTCCACTTT
TRBV11-2,TRBD1,TRBJ1-2,NA,CASSLGTGKVNYGYTF,TGTGCCAGCAGCTTAGGGACAGGGAAAGTTAACTATGGCTACACCTTC
TRBV7-2,NA,TRBJ2-1,NA,CASSLGAGSGQFF,TGTGCCAGCAGCTTAGGCGCCGGGTCAGGGCAGTTCTTC
TRBV5-8,TRBD2,TRBJ2-2,NA,CASSPRGGSTGELFF,TGTGCCAGCAGCCCGCGGGGGGGGAGCACCGGGGAGCTGTTTTTT
TRBV3-1/TRBV3-2,NA,TRBJ2-5,NA,CASSRPQETQYF,TGTGCCAGCAGCCGACCTCAAGAGACCCAGTACTTC
TRBV3-1/TRBV3-2,TRBD1,TRBJ1-2,NA,CASSQGTGGYTF,TGTGCCAGCAGCCAAGGGACAGGGGGCTACACCTTC
TRBV6-1,NA,TRBJ1-5,NA,CASSEKGGHQPQHF,TGTGCCAGCAGTGAAAAGGGGGGACATCAGCCCCAGCATTTT
TRBV24-1,NA,TRBJ2-3,NA,CATSDTGEGASDTQYF,TGTGCCACCAGTGACACGGGGGAGGGGGCTTCAGATACGCAGTATTTT
TRBV5-1,NA,TRBJ1-1,NA,CASSLEAITEAFF,TGCGCCAGCAGCTTGGAGGCGATAACTGAAGCTTTCTTT
TRBV20-1,NA,TRBJ2-5,NA,CSASEQYPKETQYF,TGCAGTGCGAGTGAACAGTACCCTAAAGAGACCCAGTACTTC
TRBV2,TRBD1,TRBJ1-2,NA,CASRGQGERGYTF,TGTGCCAGCAGAGGACAGGGGGAGCGTGGCTACACCTTC
TRBV11-3,NA,TRBJ1-1,NA,CASSRGGLGDTEAFF,TGTGCCAGCAGCCGGGGGGGCCTAGGGGACACTGAAGCTTTCTTT
TRBV3-1/TRBV3-2,NA,TRBJ1-4,once,CASSRHHGGTNEKLFF,TGTGCCAGCAGCCGACACCATGGAGGGACTAATGAAAAACTGTTTTTT
TRBV3-1/TRBV3-2,NA,TRBJ2-7,NA,CASSQGTSSYEQYF,TGTGCCAGCAGCCAAGGGACATCATCCTACGAGCAGTACTTC
TRBV5-1,NA,TRBJ1-1,NA,CASSLAKEQRRGTEAFF,TGCGCCAGCAGCTTGGCCAAAGAACAGCGGCGGGGCACTGAAGCTTTCTTT
TRBV27,NA,TRBJ1-6,once,CASTNGGRDSPLHF,TGTGCCAGCACCAATGGTGGTAGGGATTCACCCCTCCACTTT
TRBV5-1,NA,TRBJ2-2,once,CASSPHNTGELFF,TGCGCCAGCAGCCCGCACAACACCGGGGAGCTGTTTTTT
TRBV5-1,NA,TRBJ2-1,NA,CASSLTGEAYNEQFF,TGCGCCAGCAGCTTAACAGGGGAGGCCTACAATGAGCAGTTCTTC
TRBV5-6,NA,TRBJ2-7,NA,CASSFQKYEQYF,TGTGCCAGCAGCTTTCAGAAATACGAGCAGTACTTC
TRBV5-1,TRBD1,TRBJ2-2,NA,CASGLTGQSGELFF,TGCGCCAGCGGCCTGACAGGGCAGAGCGGGGAGCTGTTTTTT